These 27 T cell receptor beta chains were all obtained from the same sample, sequenced in a study of T cells after yellow fever vaccination. TCRdb reprocessed the 5' RACE reads with MiXCR, giving one entry per CDR3 protein. Among about 370,000 distinct CDR3 sequences, 9.5% to 13% were seen once, and the ten largest hold 18%. This specimen consisted of PBMCs, obtained on the day of the first yellow fever vaccination. These receptors were taken from a man younger than 30 who received the YFV17D yellow fever vaccine.

The chain links TRBV12-3 or TRBV12-4 to TRBJ2-3, with TRBD2 matching 9 bases. The CDR3 spans 14 residues. V gave up 7 bases and J gave up 2 bases; unmatched junction bases: 4. The CDR3 loop is CASNLAGPTDTQYF. CDR3 DNA sequence: TGTGCCAGCAACCTAGCGGGGCCCACAGATACGCAGTATTTT.

DNA of the CDR3: TGTGCCAGCAGCGTAACTAGCGGGGGGGCTGAGACCCAGTACTTC. It translates to CASSVTSGGAETQYF. The chain has TRBV7-2 and TRBJ2-5, with 13 bases identical to TRBD2. Germline-derived CDR1 and CDR2 are SGHTA and FQGNSA. V trimming: 5 bases; J trimming: 5 bases; junction bases outside the gene matches: 5. CDR3 length: 15 residues.

This chain uses TRBV5-1 with TRBJ1-3; the match to TRBD1 covers 9 bases. Looked up from germline, CDR1 is SGHRS and CDR2 is YFSETQ. This CDR3 spans 17 amino acids. Unmatched junction bases numbered 8, after V lost 4 bases and J lost 0 bases. CDR3 amino acids: CASSGGQGSRSGNTIYF. The CDR3 DNA sequence: TGCGCCAGCAGCGGGGGACAGGGTTCCCGCTCTGGAAACACCATATATTTT.

This clonotype has more than one count but fewer than ten. The chain uses TRBV6-2 or TRBV6-3 and TRBJ2-1; 7 nucleotides match TRBD2. Unmatched junction bases numbered 3, after V lost 2 bases and J lost 2 bases. Per germline, CDR1 MNHEY and CDR2 SVGEGT. The CDR3 loop spans 15 amino acids. CDR3 residues: CASSYGRGTYNEQFF. CDR3 in DNA: TGTGCCAGCAGTTACGGGCGGGGGACCTACAATGAGCAGTTCTTC.

In this sample, this clonotype turned up a few times. The CDR3 sequence is CASSPTGLAYEQYV. The DNA for the CDR3 is TGTGCCAGCAGCCCAACAGGGCTAGCCTACGAGCAGTACGTC. The chain uses TRBV7-2 and TRBJ2-7; D is perhaps TRBD1 (6 bases). The ends were cut back, 5 bases at V and 2 bases at J, with 13 bases in the middle. Germline lookup yields CDR1 SGHTA and CDR2 FQGNSA. The CDR3 sequence is 14 residues long.

CDR3 DNA: TGTGCCAGCAGCTTGGCCGCTAGCTACGAGCAGTACGTC. It yields the protein CASSLAASYEQYV. The V call is TRBV5-4, the J call TRBJ2-7, with no clear D. V was pared by 0 bases and J by 3 bases, with 7 bases between. The CDR3 consists of 13 residues. The germline gives CDR1 SGHNT, CDR2 YYREEE (reference sequence).

This clonotype appeared a few times. CDR3 protein: CASSPDRATQYF. The CDR3 coding sequence is TGTGCCAGCAGTCCGGACAGGGCCACGCAGTATTTT. The V call is TRBV27, the J call TRBJ2-3; 8 bases fit TRBD1. This CDR3 has 12 residues. The germline gives CDR1 MNHEY, CDR2 SMNVEV (reference sequence). V gave up 5 bases and J gave up 9 bases; unmatched junction bases: 4.

This clonotype was picked up many times. V gene TRBV4-1 combines with J gene TRBJ1-2, with D possibly matching TRBD1 (5 bases). Germline assignment: CDR1 MGHRA and CDR2 YSYEKL. Trimming took off 0 bases at V and 3 bases at J, with 5 bases between the two ends. This CDR3 has 13 amino acids. The CDR3 is CASSQDRDYGYTF. The CDR3, as DNA: TGCGCCAGCAGCCAAGACAGGGACTATGGCTACACCTTC.

This clonotype was seen a single time. The chain joins TRBV12-3 or TRBV12-4 to TRBJ1-4, with D unclear. The V gene lost 4 bases and the J gene lost 5 bases, with 8 bases spanning the gap. The length of the CDR3 is 13 residues. CDR3 region: CASSWRTNEKLFF. The CDR3 DNA reads as TGTGCCAGCAGTTGGCGAACCAATGAAAAACTGTTTTTT.

This clonotype has a handful of counts. The chain recombines TRBV12-3 or TRBV12-4 with TRBJ1-1; tentatively, D is TRBD1 (5 bases). V was shortened by 2 bases and J by 10 bases, with 8 bases between the two germline ends. CDR3 length equals 11 residues. The CDR3 reads CASSLYGGAFF. The CDR3 region has the DNA TGTGCCAGCAGTTTATATGGGGGAGCTTTCTTT.

The V and J genes are TRBV5-5 and TRBJ2-2; 9 bases line up with TRBD2. CDR3 length: 16 amino acids. V gave up 1 base and J gave up 7 bases; unmatched junction bases: 8. CDR1 SGHKS and CDR2 YYEKEE come from the germline V gene (reference sequence). DNA for the CDR3: TGTGCCAGCAGCTTGCTCGGCGGGGGGGCCGACGGGGAGCTGTTTTTT. Translated, it gives CASSLLGGGADGELFF.

The chain has TRBV7-9 and TRBJ1-4, with 9 bases matching TRBD1. The CDR3 is made up of 16 amino acids. Trimming removed 5 bases from V and 7 bases from J; junction bases left unmatched: 11. Germline V gene data show CDR1 as SEHNR and CDR2 as FQNEAQ (reference sequence). Here the CDR3 reads CASSRTDRGRGEKLFF. CDR3 nucleotides: TGTGCCAGCAGCAGAACGGACAGGGGAAGAGGTGAAAAACTGTTTTTT.

The chain is built from TRBV6-2 or TRBV6-3 and TRBJ2-2; D tentatively reads TRBD1 or TRBD2 (5 bases each). This CDR3 is built from 13 residues. Looked up from germline, CDR1 is MNHEY and CDR2 is SVGEGT. V lost 7 bases and J lost 6, with 12 bases in between. In DNA form, the CDR3 reads TGTGCCAGCACCCCTTGGGGGTCCGGGGAGCTGTTTTTT. Protein product: CASTPWGSGELFF.

The table lists this clonotype with a few counts. The chain joins TRBV9 to TRBJ2-2; perhaps D is TRBD1 or TRBD2 (6 bases each). The CDR3 sequence is 16 residues long. V was pared by 2 bases and J by 4 bases, with 15 bases between. Germline CDR1 is SGDLS and CDR2 is YYNGEE. The CDR3 loop reads CASSVFSGALTGELFF. CDR3 bases: TGTGCCAGCAGCGTCTTCTCGGGGGCCCTCACCGGGGAGCTGTTTTTT.

There are a few counts of this clonotype. The chain is built from TRBV2 and TRBJ2-1; 8 nucleotides align to TRBD1. CDR3 size: 18 residues. V lost 8 bases to trimming and J lost 6 bases; unmatched junction nucleotides: 21. CDR1 and CDR2 from the germline V gene are SNHLY and FYNNEI. CDR3 protein: CASSRTGSSEGGLNEQFF. The CDR3 nucleotides are TGTGCCAGCTCAAGGACAGGGTCCTCGGAGGGGGGCCTCAATGAGCAGTTCTTC.

This chain uses TRBV7-2 with TRBJ2-7; 8 bases line up with TRBD1. CDR3 length equals 13 residues. Germline-derived CDR1 and CDR2 are SGHTA and FQGNSA. The V gene end was trimmed by 6 bases and the J gene end by 7 bases; junction bases not matched to a gene: 8. The CDR3 loop reads CASSADRDGEQYF. CDR3 nucleotide sequence: TGTGCCAGCAGTGCGGACAGGGACGGAGAGCAGTACTTC.

This clonotype has just a few counts. The chain couples TRBV2 to TRBJ2-3; 7 bases are a match to TRBD2. CDR1 is SNHLY, CDR2 FYNNEI, per germline. Trimming took 0 bases from V and 3 from J; bases not matched to a gene: 6. CDR3 length: 16 residues. CDR3: CASSEAGWRETDTQYF. The DNA of the CDR3 is TGTGCCAGCAGTGAAGCAGGATGGCGGGAGACAGATACGCAGTATTTT.

This clonotype turned up a few times. The gene calls are TRBV28 and TRBJ1-2; D is unresolved. The CDR3 is 15 residues long. Germline V CDR1 and CDR2: MDHEN, SYDVKM. The ends were cut back, 5 bases at V and 4 bases at J, with 17 bases in the middle. CDR3 nucleotides: TGTGCCAGCAGTAACCGGGTCCTAACTCTCTATGGCTACACCTTC. Translated, it gives CASSNRVLTLYGYTF.

The chain recombines TRBV7-9 with TRBJ2-1, with a weak D call TRBD1 (6 bases). Germline-derived CDR1 and CDR2 are SEHNR and FQNEAQ (reference sequence). Trimming cost V 3 bases and J 2 bases, with 11 bases left between them. The CDR3 loop spans 15 amino acids. The DNA for the CDR3 is TGTGCCAGCAGCTTTTCAAGGGGGACCTACAATGAGCAGTTCTTC. It yields the protein CASSFSRGTYNEQFF.

This clonotype appeared a few times. This chain joins TRBV2 and TRBJ2-5; 8 nucleotides line up with TRBD2. CDR3 length: 15 residues. V was pared by 6 bases and J by 4 bases, with 10 bases of the junction left unmatched. CDR1 and CDR2 (germline): SNHLY, FYNNEI. The CDR3, as DNA: TGTGCCAGCAGGGGGGTCCGAGCGGGAGTAGAGACCCAGTACTTC. It specifies CASRGVRAGVETQYF.

The sample holds a few counts of this clonotype. The CDR3 DNA sequence: TGCAGTGCTTACAGGGTCCGGCCGCCCTACGAGCAGTACGTC. This codes for CSAYRVRPPYEQYV. J is TRBJ2-7 and V is TRBV20-1; a possible D gene is TRBD1 (6 bases). Germline V gene data show CDR1 as DFQATT and CDR2 as SNEGSKA (reference sequence). The ends were cut back, 5 bases at V and 2 bases at J, with 16 bases in the middle. This CDR3 is 14 amino acids long.

This clonotype turned up a few times. The chain uses TRBV30 and TRBJ1-2; TRBD1 agrees at 12 bases. After removal of 3 bases from V and 3 bases from J, the junction contained 2 bases not matched to a gene. The germline CDR1 and CDR2 sequences are GTSNPN and SVGIG (reference sequence). The CDR3 has 14 residues. CDR3 bases: TGTGCCTGGAGAGGGACAGGGGGCGACTATGGCTACACCTTC. Encoded protein: CAWRGTGGDYGYTF.

The chain combines TRBV12-3 or TRBV12-4 with TRBJ1-2; the D gene is possibly TRBD1 (5 bases). The CDR3 extends over 14 amino acids. Trimming shortened V by 8 bases and J by 8 bases, and 21 bases separated the two germline ends. This CDR3 is CASGVSGSRRGYTF. CDR3 sequence (DNA): TGTGCCAGCGGAGTGTCAGGGTCACGAAGGGGCTACACCTTC.

Only a few counts were recorded for this clonotype. The rearrangement joins TRBV3-1 to TRBJ2-2; D is uncertain. V was clipped by 5 bases and J by 0 bases, with 13 bases between them. The CDR3 contains 16 residues. Germline V gives CDR1 LGHDT, CDR2 YNNKEL (reference sequence). The CDR3 loop reads CASSSIGSSNTGELFF. CDR3 bases: TGTGCCAGCAGCTCTATAGGGTCTTCGAACACCGGGGAGCTGTTTTTT.

The rearrangement uses TRBV5-1 and TRBJ2-7, with 7 nucleotides matching TRBD1. The CDR3 runs 14 residues. The germline gives CDR1 SGHRS, CDR2 YFSETQ. V trimming: 2 bases; J trimming: 2 bases; junction bases outside the gene matches: 4. The CDR3, as DNA: TGCGCCAGCAGCTTCGGGGACAGACCCTACGAGCAGTACTTC. Protein product: CASSFGDRPYEQYF.

This clonotype was detected only a few times. The rearrangement joins TRBV6-1 to TRBJ2-5, with TRBD2 matching 10 bases. J lost 4 bases, V lost 2 bases, and 7 bases had no gene match. The CDR3 extends over 16 amino acids. The germline CDR1 and CDR2 sequences are MNHNS and SASEGT. Written as DNA, the CDR3 is TGTGCCAGCAGTGAAAAACTAGCGGGGTACATAGAGACCCAGTACTTC. This translates into CASSEKLAGYIETQYF.

This clonotype was observed a handful of times. The chain couples TRBV29-1 to TRBJ2-7, with TRBD2 as a possible D gene (5 bases). CDR1 is SQVTM, CDR2 ANQGSEA, per germline. Trimming took 7 bases from V and 0 from J, leaving 10 bases between them. The CDR3 runs 12 residues. CDR3 sequence (DNA): TGCAGCGCGACTAATTTCTCCTACGAGCAGTACTTC. Translation gives CSATNFSYEQYF.